A selection of T cell receptor beta chains follows, all from one sample in a study of low-dose radiotherapy and immunotherapy resistance in tumors. TCRdb ran MiXCR on the reads and lists one entry per CDR3 protein. The table records around 64,000 distinct CDR3 sequences, around 27% of them present only once. The specimen was PBMCs, collected before treatment. These TCRs come from a male donor with rectosigmoid adenocarcinoma. Each CDR3 is given with its conserved first and last residue. D genes are given only for firm matches. The listing skips clone size in some rows; elsewhere it reads once, few, many or a size class.

d_gene: NA; v_gene: TRBV7-6; abundance: many; j_gene: TRBJ2-7; CDR3nt: TGTGCCAGCAGCTTAGCGGTCCGCACTAGCTCCTACGAGCAGTACTTC; CDR3aa: CASSLAVRTSSYEQYF
d_gene: NA; v_gene: TRBV12-3/TRBV12-4; abundance: NA; j_gene: TRBJ1-1; CDR3nt: TGTGCCAGCACGGGGATCTCTAGTGAAGCTTTCTTT; CDR3aa: CASTGISSEAFF
d_gene: NA; v_gene: TRBV6-2/TRBV6-3; abundance: NA; j_gene: TRBJ1-4; CDR3nt: TGTGCCAGCTCCAGGACAGTGAATGAAAAACTGTTTTTT; CDR3aa: CASSRTVNEKLFF
d_gene: NA; v_gene: TRBV20-1; abundance: many; j_gene: TRBJ2-6; CDR3nt: TGCAGTGCTAGAGAGGAGGCTGGGGCCAACGTCCTGACTTTC; CDR3aa: CSAREEAGANVLTF
d_gene: NA; v_gene: TRBV20-1; abundance: many; j_gene: TRBJ1-2; CDR3nt: TGCAGTGCCAGGGGAGCAGGGAGTAACTATGGCTACACCTTC; CDR3aa: CSARGAGSNYGYTF
d_gene: NA; v_gene: TRBV6-2/TRBV6-3; abundance: NA; j_gene: TRBJ2-2; CDR3nt: NA; CDR3aa: CASSEGLATGELFFF
d_gene: NA; v_gene: TRBV4-3; abundance: many; j_gene: TRBJ2-2; CDR3nt: TGCGCCAGCAGCCAAGTGGGCGTGCGAGGGGAGCTGTTTTTT; CDR3aa: CASSQVGVRGELFF
d_gene: TRBD2; v_gene: TRBV27; abundance: many; j_gene: TRBJ2-7; CDR3nt: TGTGCCAGCAGTACGCGGACTAGCGGGAGAGATTTTTACGAGCAGTACTTC; CDR3aa: CASSTRTSGRDFYEQYF
d_gene: NA; v_gene: TRBV9; abundance: many; j_gene: TRBJ1-2; CDR3nt: TGTGCCAGCAGCAAGGTGGGCTATGGCTACACCTTC; CDR3aa: CASSKVGYGYTF
d_gene: TRBD1; v_gene: TRBV29-1; abundance: many; j_gene: TRBJ1-1; CDR3nt: TGCAGCGCCCTGGGACAGCCTGAGCGAGACACTGAAGCTTTCTTT; CDR3aa: CSALGQPERDTEAFF
d_gene: NA; v_gene: TRBV29-1; abundance: many; j_gene: TRBJ2-1; CDR3nt: TGCAGCGTTGAGGCGGGGAGCTCCTACAATGAGCAGTTCTTC; CDR3aa: CSVEAGSSYNEQFF
d_gene: NA; v_gene: TRBV6-1; abundance: NA; j_gene: TRBJ2-1; CDR3nt: TGTGCCAGCACCCGGACTGCCGCAGGCAATGAGCAGTTCTTC; CDR3aa: CASTRTAAGNEQFF
d_gene: NA; v_gene: TRBV14; abundance: many; j_gene: TRBJ1-2; CDR3nt: TGTGCCAGCAGCCGAGGGACGACAGGCCACTATGGCTACACCTTC; CDR3aa: CASSRGTTGHYGYTF
d_gene: NA; v_gene: TRBV7-2; abundance: many; j_gene: TRBJ2-7; CDR3nt: TGTGCCGGGGGGAGGGACAGTCAGTACGAGCAGTACTTC; CDR3aa: CAGGRDSQYEQYF
d_gene: NA; v_gene: TRBV10-3; abundance: many; j_gene: TRBJ2-7; CDR3nt: TGTGCCACCCGGTCCGGGACGGGGTCCTACGAGCAGTACTTC; CDR3aa: CATRSGTGSYEQYF
d_gene: NA; v_gene: TRBV7-9; abundance: many; j_gene: TRBJ1-6; CDR3nt: TGTGCCAGCAGCTTAGAGTTTCGTGGATCACCCCTCCACTTT; CDR3aa: CASSLEFRGSPLHF
d_gene: NA; v_gene: TRBV25-1; abundance: many; j_gene: TRBJ1-3; CDR3nt: TGTGCCAGCAGTTGGGCAGGAGCTGGAAACACCATATATTTT; CDR3aa: CASSWAGAGNTIYF
d_gene: NA; v_gene: TRBV19; abundance: many; j_gene: TRBJ2-3; CDR3nt: TGTGCCAGTAGTATTCGACCTCGGCCAACAGATACGCAGTATTTT; CDR3aa: CASSIRPRPTDTQYF
d_gene: NA; v_gene: TRBV2; abundance: NA; j_gene: TRBJ2-1; CDR3nt: TGTGCCAGCAGTGGAGGGACGGTCTACAATGAGCAGTTCTTC; CDR3aa: CASSGGTVYNEQFF
d_gene: TRBD2; v_gene: TRBV5-4; abundance: many; j_gene: TRBJ2-7; CDR3nt: TGTGCCAGCAGCTTAAGCGGGGGGGCGATGGAGCAGTACTTC; CDR3aa: CASSLSGGAMEQYF
d_gene: TRBD1; v_gene: TRBV28; abundance: many; j_gene: TRBJ2-7; CDR3nt: TGTGCCAGCAGTTTTATGCTTCGGGGACAGAGCTCCTACGAGCAGTACTTC; CDR3aa: CASSFMLRGQSSYEQYF
d_gene: NA; v_gene: TRBV12-3/TRBV12-4; abundance: many; j_gene: TRBJ2-6; CDR3nt: TGTGCCAGCAGTTTAGCAGGGGCGCGCGGGGCCAACGTCCTGACTTTC; CDR3aa: CASSLAGARGANVLTF
d_gene: NA; v_gene: TRBV15; abundance: many; j_gene: TRBJ2-7; CDR3nt: TGTGCCACCAGCAGAGAAGTTGACAGAGCCTACGAGCAGTACTTC; CDR3aa: CATSREVDRAYEQYF
d_gene: NA; v_gene: TRBV6-2/TRBV6-3; abundance: few; j_gene: TRBJ2-1; CDR3nt: TGTGCCAGCACTGGGCGGCACAATGAGCAGTTCTTC; CDR3aa: CASTGRHNEQFF
d_gene: NA; v_gene: TRBV20-1; abundance: NA; j_gene: TRBJ1-1; CDR3nt: TGCAGTGCTAGAGAGCCTATAGCAGGGTTAACTGAAGCTTTCTTT; CDR3aa: CSAREPIAGLTEAFF
d_gene: NA; v_gene: TRBV28; abundance: many; j_gene: TRBJ2-1; CDR3nt: TGTGCCAGCAGTTTAGGTGGGGGGAATGAGCAGTTCTTC; CDR3aa: CASSLGGGNEQFF
d_gene: NA; v_gene: TRBV4-1; abundance: few; j_gene: TRBJ2-2; CDR3nt: TGCGCCAGCAGCCAAAATACAGGGCCCGGGGAGCTGTTTTTT; CDR3aa: CASSQNTGPGELFF
d_gene: NA; v_gene: TRBV9; abundance: many; j_gene: TRBJ2-7; CDR3nt: TGTGCCAGCAGCGTAGCTGGGGGAGGCTACTCCTACGAGCAGTACTTC; CDR3aa: CASSVAGGGYSYEQYF
d_gene: NA; v_gene: TRBV9; abundance: many; j_gene: TRBJ2-3; CDR3nt: TGTGCCAGCAGCGTAGGTCTGCCCACAGATACGCAGTATTTT; CDR3aa: CASSVGLPTDTQYF
d_gene: TRBD1; v_gene: TRBV7-9; abundance: NA; j_gene: TRBJ2-5; CDR3nt: TGTGCCAGCACCTGGGACAGGGGGACGGGGACCCAGTACTTC; CDR3aa: CASTWDRGTGTQYF
d_gene: NA; v_gene: TRBV28; abundance: NA; j_gene: TRBJ2-5; CDR3nt: TGTGCCAGCAGTTTGTCTGGCCCGGAGACCCAGTACTTC; CDR3aa: CASSLSGPETQYF
d_gene: NA; v_gene: TRBV6-5; abundance: many; j_gene: TRBJ2-5; CDR3nt: TGTGCCAGCAGTTACTCGACGGGGATCCCAGAGACCCAGTACTTC; CDR3aa: CASSYSTGIPETQYF
d_gene: NA; v_gene: TRBV9; abundance: NA; j_gene: TRBJ1-6; CDR3nt: TGTGCCAGCAGCCCCCTTAGTTTGTCGGGGGGAAGTTCACCCCTCCAGTTT; CDR3aa: CASSPLSLSGGSSPLQF
d_gene: TRBD2; v_gene: TRBV28; abundance: many; j_gene: TRBJ2-1; CDR3nt: TGTGCCAGCAGACTGCTAGCGGGAGAAAGTAGGAGATACAATGAGCAGTTCTTC; CDR3aa: CASRLLAGESRRYNEQFF
d_gene: TRBD1; v_gene: TRBV11-2; abundance: many; j_gene: TRBJ1-3; CDR3nt: TGTGCCAGCAGCACCCGATCTCAGGGGGGCAGAAACACCATATATTTT; CDR3aa: CASSTRSQGGRNTIYF
d_gene: NA; v_gene: TRBV7-9; abundance: many; j_gene: TRBJ1-2; CDR3nt: TGTGCCAGCAGCTTTGCAGGGGATCGCTACACCTTC; CDR3aa: CASSFAGDRYTF
d_gene: TRBD1; v_gene: TRBV20-1; abundance: many; j_gene: TRBJ1-6; CDR3nt: TGCAGTGCTAGAGATTCAACAGGGGTTAATTCACCCCTCCACTTT; CDR3aa: CSARDSTGVNSPLHF
d_gene: TRBD2; v_gene: TRBV19; abundance: many; j_gene: TRBJ2-1; CDR3nt: TGTGCCAGTAGTAACCCTAGCGGGGGATACAATGAGCAGTTCTTC; CDR3aa: CASSNPSGGYNEQFF
d_gene: TRBD2; v_gene: TRBV20-1; abundance: NA; j_gene: TRBJ2-7; CDR3nt: TGCAGTGCTAGTCCGCTAGCGGGGGGTAGATACGAGCAGTACTTC; CDR3aa: CSASPLAGGRYEQYF
d_gene: NA; v_gene: TRBV7-6; abundance: few; j_gene: TRBJ2-1; CDR3nt: TGTGCCAGCAGCCGAACTAGAACCAACAATGAGCAGTTCTTC; CDR3aa: CASSRTRTNNEQFF
d_gene: TRBD1; v_gene: TRBV28; abundance: medium-sized; j_gene: TRBJ1-2; CDR3nt: TGTGCCAGCAGTCCGTCGACAGGGGGTGGCTACACCTTC; CDR3aa: CASSPSTGGGYTF
d_gene: NA; v_gene: TRBV7-9; abundance: many; j_gene: TRBJ2-1; CDR3nt: TGTGCCAGCAGCTCGACACCGTTCTCCTACAATGAGCAGTTCTTC; CDR3aa: CASSSTPFSYNEQFF
d_gene: NA; v_gene: TRBV4-2; abundance: many; j_gene: TRBJ2-3; CDR3nt: TGTGCCAGCAGCCAGGACACTTTCACAGATACGCAGTATTTT; CDR3aa: CASSQDTFTDTQYF
d_gene: TRBD1; v_gene: TRBV29-1; abundance: many; j_gene: TRBJ2-3; CDR3nt: TGCAGCGTGGGAGAGACAGGGGGCCGAGGAGATACGCAGTATTTT; CDR3aa: CSVGETGGRGDTQYF
d_gene: TRBD2; v_gene: TRBV7-2; abundance: many; j_gene: TRBJ2-3; CDR3nt: TGTGCCAGCAGCGGGAGAGGGAGCGGGAGGGCCAAAGATACGCAGTATTTT; CDR3aa: CASSGRGSGRAKDTQYF
d_gene: NA; v_gene: TRBV11-2; abundance: many; j_gene: TRBJ2-7; CDR3nt: TGTGCCAGCAGCTCCCAGGGAGGACCCTACGAGCAGTACTTC; CDR3aa: CASSSQGGPYEQYF
d_gene: TRBD1; v_gene: TRBV28; abundance: many; j_gene: TRBJ1-1; CDR3nt: TGTGCCAGCAGTCGGGACAGGGGGCGAGCTTTCTTT; CDR3aa: CASSRDRGRAFF
d_gene: TRBD1; v_gene: TRBV12-3/TRBV12-4; abundance: many; j_gene: TRBJ2-7; CDR3nt: TGTGCCAGCAGACCCGGGACAGGGGTCTACGAGCAGTACTTC; CDR3aa: CASRPGTGVYEQYF
d_gene: TRBD2; v_gene: TRBV20-1; abundance: many; j_gene: TRBJ2-2; CDR3nt: TGCAGTGCTAGGCCTCTAGCGGGGGGTGACACCGGGGAGCTGTTTTTT; CDR3aa: CSARPLAGGDTGELFF
d_gene: TRBD1; v_gene: TRBV29-1; abundance: many; j_gene: TRBJ2-3; CDR3nt: TGCAGCGTTCCCAGAGGGACAGGGGGTAGCACAGATACGCAGTATTTT; CDR3aa: CSVPRGTGGSTDTQYF
d_gene: TRBD2; v_gene: TRBV12-3/TRBV12-4; abundance: many; j_gene: TRBJ2-1; CDR3nt: TGTGCCACCCGACGGGGGGACTACAATGAGCAGTTCTTC; CDR3aa: CATRRGDYNEQFF
d_gene: TRBD1; v_gene: TRBV9; abundance: many; j_gene: TRBJ2-6; CDR3nt: TGTGCCAGCAGCGTAATAACAGGGGGCGCAAGTGGGGCCAACGTCCTGACTTTC; CDR3aa: CASSVITGGASGANVLTF
d_gene: TRBD1; v_gene: TRBV20-1; abundance: many; j_gene: TRBJ1-4; CDR3nt: TGCAGTGCTAGGGGGGGACAGGGGGTCTTTAATGAAAAACTGTTTTTT; CDR3aa: CSARGGQGVFNEKLFF
d_gene: TRBD1; v_gene: TRBV10-3; abundance: NA; j_gene: TRBJ2-1; CDR3nt: TGTGCCATCAGGCCGGGACAGGGGAAGGATGAGCAGTTCTTC; CDR3aa: CAIRPGQGKDEQFF